The 24 T cell receptor beta chains reported below all come from one sample, sequenced in a study of early T cells in non-severe SARS-CoV-2 infection (dated by TCRdb to the early 2020s). Library preparation was by 5' RACE. The instrument was a NextSeq 500. The raw public reads went through TCRdb reprocessing: fastp at Q25, MiXCR clone calling, in-frame beta chains kept. Duplicate CDR3 protein sequences are folded into a single record with the most common DNA and genes. The sample table shows around 75,000 distinct CDR3 sequences, and 8.5% to 10% are seen once. The ten largest clones take up roughly 6% of the sample. The specimen was whole blood. The source of these receptors is an adult who was a healthcare worker with PCR-confirmed SARS-CoV-2 infection or an uninfected control (not recorded which).

This clonotype has a count of ten or more. This chain links TRBV20-1 with TRBJ2-3; 9 nucleotides align to TRBD2. There are 15 residues in the CDR3. CDR1 and CDR2 (germline): DFQATT, SNEGSKA (reference sequence). The trim removed 6 bases at V and 4 bases at J, leaving 11 bases unmatched. This chain's CDR3 is CSAQRGSGGPDTQYF. The DNA of the CDR3 is TGCAGTGCCCAAAGAGGAAGCGGGGGGCCAGATACGCAGTATTTT.

In nucleotides, the CDR3 is TGTGCCAGCAGTTATTGGGCTAGCGCAAATACTGAGCAGTTCTTC. Encoded protein: CASSYWASANTEQFF. The chain carries TRBV6-6 and TRBJ2-1, with TRBD2 as a possible D gene (6 bases). In germline, CDR1 is MNHNY, CDR2 SVGAGI (reference sequence). The CDR3 consists of 15 residues. V was pared by 3 bases and J by 9 bases, with 18 bases between.

Comments on this clonotype: With a much larger clone just one base away, this may be a read error. The chain couples TRBV27 to TRBJ2-1; 9 nucleotides align to TRBD2. This CDR3 spans 14 amino acids. Trimming cost V 9 bases and J 5 bases; bases outside gene matches: 8. CDR1 MNHEY and CDR2 SMNVEV come from the germline V gene (reference sequence). The CDR3 protein is CARSRLAEDNEQFF. Written as DNA, the CDR3 is TGTGCCAGAAGTCGACTAGCGGAGGACAATGAGCAGTTCTTC.

In its sample, this clonotype was seen many times. V usage is TRBV7-9 and J usage is TRBJ1-2; D is unresolved. V lost 1 base, J lost 4 bases, and 10 bases lay in between. This CDR3 is built from 14 residues. Germline loops: CDR1 SEHNR, CDR2 FQNEAQ (reference sequence). CDR3 sequence (DNA): TGTGCCAGCAGCTTAGGAGGAGGGCTCTATGGCTACACCTTC. This encodes CASSLGGGLYGYTF.

In its sample, this clonotype was seen many times. The V gene is TRBV5-5, the J gene TRBJ2-7; D call uncertain. Looked up from germline, CDR1 is SGHKS and CDR2 is YYEKEE (reference sequence). Trimming removed 1 base at V and 1 base at J, with 9 bases between. The CDR3 sequence is 14 residues long. The CDR3 DNA is TGTGCCAGCAGCTTGCTCGGGTTTTCCTACGAGCAGTACTTC. Translation gives CASSLLGFSYEQYF.

The rearrangement joins TRBV3-1 to TRBJ1-4; a weak D match, TRBD1 (5 bases). The CDR3 consists of 15 residues. The V end lost 3 bases, the J end lost 5 bases, and 13 bases lay between the germline ends. Germline-derived CDR1 and CDR2 are LGHDT and YNNKEL (reference sequence). This CDR3 is CASSQDWGGNEKLFF. Written as DNA, the CDR3 is TGTGCCAGCAGCCAGGACTGGGGGGGGAATGAAAAACTGTTTTTT.

The J gene is TRBJ2-7, the V gene TRBV10-3, with 11 nucleotides matching TRBD1. V lost 6 bases, J lost 1 base, and 5 bases stayed unmatched. CDR3 length equals 15 residues. The germline gives CDR1 ENHRY, CDR2 SYGVKD. CDR3 loop: CAIRGTGGLSYEQYF. In DNA form, the CDR3 reads TGTGCCATCAGGGGGACAGGGGGACTGTCCTACGAGCAGTACTTC.

This clonotype showed up many times. The chain joins TRBV25-1 to TRBJ2-2, with D possibly TRBD1 on 6 matching bases. The germline V gene has CDR1 MGHDK and CDR2 SYGVNS. This CDR3 has 14 residues. With 1 base removed from V and 6 bases from J, the gap between germline ends came to 9 bases. The CDR3 sequence is CASSESTGSGELFF. The CDR3 DNA reads as TGTGCCAGCAGTGAATCCACAGGGTCCGGGGAGCTGTTTTTT.

The chain is built from TRBV2 and TRBJ2-7; 7 bases map to TRBD1. J lost 6 bases, V lost 6 bases, and 5 bases had no gene match. Germline V gene lookup returns CDR1 SNHLY and CDR2 FYNNEI. This CDR3 contains 12 residues. The CDR3 region has the DNA TGTGCCAGCAGAGGGGACAGTAGCGAGCAGTACTTC. Translating gives CASRGDSSEQYF.

This clonotype has more than one count but fewer than ten. V gene TRBV12-3 or TRBV12-4 combines with J gene TRBJ1-5; perhaps TRBD1 as D (5 bases). The CDR3 spans 15 residues. Trimming stripped 10 bases from V and 3 bases from J, with 19 bases between. The CDR3 loop reads CATTDSGETNQPQHF. CDR3 bases: TGTGCCACTACAGATTCGGGGGAAACCAATCAGCCCCAGCATTTT.

This clonotype was observed a handful of times. The chain employs TRBV11-2 and TRBJ2-3; no clear D. The germline V gene has CDR1 SGHAT and CDR2 FQNNGV. The V end was cut by 8 bases, the J end by 0 bases, with 18 bases between. This CDR3 is 16 amino acids long. CDR3 residues: CASSVGFHTSTDTQYF. The DNA of the CDR3 is TGTGCCAGCTCTGTTGGGTTCCATACTAGCACAGATACGCAGTATTTT.

In its sample, this clonotype was seen many times. The chain is built from TRBV2 and TRBJ2-3, with TRBD2 identical over 9 bases. V lost 7 bases and J lost 1; bases outside the gene matches: 9. Germline CDR1 reads SNHLY; CDR2 reads FYNNEI. The CDR3 consists of 16 residues. The CDR3 spells CASTQGWTSGTDTQYF. The CDR3 DNA follows: TGTGCCAGCACCCAGGGGTGGACTAGCGGCACAGATACGCAGTATTTT.

This clonotype was recorded many times. The chain uses TRBV7-2 and TRBJ2-3; D gene uncertain. Germline-derived CDR1 and CDR2 are SGHTA and FQGNSA. This CDR3 is built from 13 residues. The V gene lost 3 bases and the J gene lost 6 bases, with 10 bases spanning the gap. Here the CDR3 DNA reads TGTGCCAGCAGCTTCCAGGACCGGGATACGCAGTATTTT. Amino acids: CASSFQDRDTQYF.

In this sample, this clonotype turned up many times. This chain joins TRBV6-5 and TRBJ1-2; tentatively, D is TRBD1 (5 bases). V lost 2 bases and J 2 bases, leaving 15 bases between the germline ends. CDR1 is MNHEY, CDR2 SVGAGI, per germline. CDR3 length equals 16 residues. The CDR3 DNA follows: TGTGCCAGCAGTTACGGACACCCAAGACTCAACTATGGCTACACCTTC. It translates to CASSYGHPRLNYGYTF.

The chain is built from TRBV3-1 and TRBJ1-1; no definite D call. This CDR3 spans 13 amino acids. Trimming stripped 4 bases from V and 1 base from J, with 7 bases between. Germline V CDR1 and CDR2: LGHDT, YNNKEL (reference sequence). CDR3 coding DNA: TGTGCCAGCAGCCGAACAGCGAACACTGAAGCTTTCTTT. It codes for CASSRTANTEAFF. The full variable domain, completed using reference TRBV3-1 and TRBJ1-1, is DTAVSQTPKYLVTQMGNDKSIKCEQNLGHDTMYWYKQDSKKFLKIMFSYNNKELIINETVPNRFSPKSPDKAHLNLHINSLELGDSAVYFCASSRTANTEAFFGQGTRLTVV.

This clonotype was observed at least ten times. The genes are TRBV20-1 and TRBJ1-5; D is perhaps TRBD1 (5 bases). Trimming took 3 bases from V and 5 from J, leaving 5 bases between them. This CDR3 is 11 amino acids long. Germline V gives CDR1 DFQATT, CDR2 SNEGSKA (reference sequence). For the CDR3, the DNA is TGCAGTGCTAGGGGGGATCAGCCCCAGCATTTT. This codes for CSARGDQPQHF.

V gene TRBV27 combines with J gene TRBJ2-7, with a weak D call TRBD1 (6 bases). The length of the CDR3 is 14 residues. The V end lost 3 bases, the J end lost 2 bases, and 11 bases lay between the germline ends. In germline, CDR1 is MNHEY, CDR2 SMNVEV (reference sequence). The CDR3 here is CASSLDRTPYEQYF. The CDR3 DNA reads as TGTGCCAGCAGTTTGGACAGAACACCCTACGAGCAGTACTTC.

This clonotype was detected only once. The chain links TRBV28 to TRBJ1-4; tentative D call: TRBD1 (5 bases). Trimming pared 4 bases from V and 2 bases from J, leaving 14 bases between. CDR3 size: 16 residues. Germline V gives CDR1 MDHEN, CDR2 SYDVKM. DNA of the CDR3: TGTGCCAGCAGTTCCGGGGCAGATGTGACTAATGAAAAACTGTTTTTT. Translation: CASSSGADVTNEKLFF.

V gene TRBV29-1 combines with J gene TRBJ1-1, with 8 positions matching TRBD1. V lost 3 bases, J lost 1 base, and 7 bases stayed unmatched. Germline V gives CDR1 SQVTM, CDR2 ANQGSEA. This CDR3 has 15 amino acids. The CDR3 is CSVEVLGTGNTEAFF. The CDR3, as DNA: TGCAGCGTTGAGGTATTAGGGACAGGGAACACTGAAGCTTTCTTT.

This clonotype was detected only a few times. V is TRBV3-1 and J is TRBJ1-2; 9 bases agree with TRBD1. The germline gives CDR1 LGHDT, CDR2 YNNKEL (reference sequence). The CDR3 totals 13 residues. The ends lost 4 bases at V and 8 bases at J; junction bases unmatched: 5. In DNA form, the CDR3 reads TGTGCCAGCAGCCCAAGGACAGGGGAAGGCTACACCTTC. Residues: CASSPRTGEGYTF.

The chain carries TRBV7-2 and TRBJ2-7; 11 positions agree with TRBD2. V shed 0 bases and J 6 bases; nucleotides not matched to a gene: 7. The CDR3 runs to 16 residues. Germline loops: CDR1 SGHTA, CDR2 FQGNSA. CDR3 in DNA: TGTGCCAGCAGCTTAGCGCTAGGGGGACTAGCGGTCGAGCAGTACTTC. This codes for CASSLALGGLAVEQYF.

This clonotype was picked up a small number of times. The chain employs TRBV13 and TRBJ2-3; TRBD1 matches 9 bases. V was pared by 5 bases and J by 3 bases, with 9 bases of the junction left unmatched. The germline gives CDR1 PRHDT, CDR2 FYEKMQ (reference sequence). This CDR3 contains 16 residues. CDR3 DNA: TGTGCCAGCAGCATCGAACAGGGGGCGAGGACAGATACGCAGTATTTT. It codes for CASSIEQGARTDTQYF. Based on the CDR3 plus reference TRBV13 and TRBJ2-3, the full variable domain is AAGVIQSPRHLIKEKRETATLKCYPIPRHDTVYWYQQGPGQDPQFLISFYEKMQSDKGSIPDRFSAQQFSDYHSELNMSSLELGDSALYFCASSIEQGARTDTQYFGPGTRLTVL.

This clonotype was found many times. This chain uses TRBV15 with TRBJ2-7; 8 nucleotides align to TRBD1. CDR1 and CDR2 (germline): LNHNV, YYDKDF (reference sequence). This CDR3 has 14 amino acids. V lost 4 bases, J lost 5 bases, and 7 bases stayed unmatched. CDR3 nucleotide sequence: TGTGCCACCAGCAACCGACAGGGGAAGGACGAGCAGTACTTC. Its translation is CATSNRQGKDEQYF.

The chain combines TRBV9 with TRBJ1-4; 10 bases line up with TRBD1. V was pared by 3 bases and J by 5 bases, with 13 bases of the junction left unmatched. The length of the CDR3 is 18 residues. Germline V gene sequence: CDR1 SGDLS, CDR2 YYNGEE. Here the CDR3 reads CASSGGRQGAGFNEKLFF. The CDR3 DNA is TGTGCCAGCAGCGGCGGTCGACAGGGGGCGGGTTTCAATGAAAAACTGTTTTTT.